This is a list of T cell receptor beta chains from one sample in a study of T-cell reconstitution after alpha-beta-depleted transplantation in children. TCRdb redid the calling of the PCR reads with MiXCR, one entry per CDR3 protein. Of approximately 420,000 distinct CDR3 sequences in the sample, roughly a tenth were seen once. This sample comprised PBMCs from the stem cell graft donor, obtained from the stem cell graft. These receptors were obtained from a human donor who donated a stem cell graft to a child with acute myeloid leukemia. CDR3s include the opening cysteine and the closing phenylalanine or tryptophan. D genes are given only for firm matches. Some rows have no size entry. The others give once, few or many, or a class for an expanded clone.

>many|-|TRBJ2-6|TRBV5-1
TGTGCCAGCAGCTTAGGGAGCTCTGGGGCCAACGTCCTGACTTTC
CASSLGSSGANVLTF
>many|TRBD2|TRBJ2-1|TRBV9
TGTGCCAGCAGCGTCTCTAGCGGACTCTCCTACAATGAGCAGTTCTTC
CASSVSSGLSYNEQFF
>many|-|TRBJ1-5|TRBV27
TGTGCCAGCAGTTTCGCGGCAGGTCGCCAGCCCCAGCATTTT
CASSFAAGRQPQHF
>few|-|TRBJ2-2|TRBV5-4
TGTGCCAGCAGAATCGACGCGAACGGGGAGCTGTTTTTT
CASRIDANGELFF
>-|-|TRBJ1-5|TRBV6-2/TRBV6-3
TGTGCCAGCGGAATGTTGGCTAGCAATCAGCCCCAGCATTTT
CASGMLASNQPQHF
>many|-|TRBJ2-5|TRBV5-4
TGTGCCAGCAGCCCCGGAGGAGGTAGCCAAGAGACCCAGTACTTC
CASSPGGGSQETQYF
>-|-|TRBJ1-2|TRBV12-3/TRBV12-4
TGTGCCAGCAGTCCCGACAGGCTGGGCTATGGCTACACCTTC
CASSPDRLGYGYTF
>-|-|TRBJ2-3|TRBV29-1
TGCAGCGTCGCCGGGGGAAACCCCACAGATACGCAGTATTTT
CSVAGGNPTDTQYF
>few|TRBD1|TRBJ2-1|TRBV6-2/TRBV6-3
TGTGCCAGCCGGGACAGGGAGTATGAGCAGTTCTTC
CASRDREYEQFF
>few|-|TRBJ2-1|TRBV30
TGTGCCTGGAGTAGGAACGGTAATGAGCAGTTCTTC
CAWSRNGNEQFF
>-|TRBD1|TRBJ2-2|TRBV5-6
TGTGCCAGCAGCTTGGGAAGGACAGGGCTTTTCGGGGAGCTGTTTTTT
CASSLGRTGLFGELFF
>-|-|TRBJ1-3|TRBV20-1
TGCAGTGCTAGAGCGGCAACTGGAAACACCATATATTTT
CSARAATGNTIYF
>-|TRBD1|TRBJ2-1|TRBV29-1
TGCAGCGTTGAAGAAGCGGGACAGGGTCTCGGTGAGCAGTTCTTC
CSVEEAGQGLGEQFF
>few|-|TRBJ2-2|TRBV12-3/TRBV12-4
TGTGCCAGCAAGCCCGGAGGAGGGGAGCTGTTTTTT
CASKPGGGELFF
>-|-|TRBJ2-5|TRBV20-1
TGCAGTGCTGTTCGTACTCAAGAGACCCAGTACTTC
CSAVRTQETQYF
>few|-|TRBJ1-5|TRBV4-3
TGCGCCAGCAGCCAAGATCCCGGCCAGGGACTCAATCAGCCCCAGCATTTT
CASSQDPGQGLNQPQHF
>few|-|TRBJ2-3|TRBV5-1
TGCGCCAGCAGGGGCCCTTCAGATACGCAGTATTTT
CASRGPSDTQYF
>few|-|TRBJ2-7|TRBV5-5
TGTGCCAGCAGCTCCCTCGGGCCCGGACCGTACGAGCAGTACTTC
CASSSLGPGPYEQYF
>many|-|TRBJ2-2|TRBV27
TGTGCCAGCAGGGCCCCGAACACCGGGGAGCTGTTTTTT
CASRAPNTGELFF
>-|-|TRBJ1-3|TRBV29-1
TGCAGCGTTCAGGAGGGTGGATCTGGAAACACCATATATTTT
CSVQEGGSGNTIYF
>few|-|TRBJ1-1|TRBV29-1
TGCAGCGCCTCCCGGGGTGGGGGCACTGAAGCTTTCTTT
CSASRGGGTEAFF
>few|TRBD1|TRBJ2-1|TRBV24-1
TGTGCCACCAGTGCGGCCCCCGGGACAGGGGTGACTGAGCAGTTCTTC
CATSAAPGTGVTEQFF
>few|TRBD1|TRBJ2-2|TRBV30
TGTGCCGGACTGTTTATACAGGGGGCGACCGGGGAGCTGTTTTTT
CAGLFIQGATGELFF
>many|-|TRBJ1-1|TRBV4-3
TGCGCCAGCAGCGTTTACCCTGAAACTGAAGCTTTCTTT
CASSVYPETEAFF
>-|TRBD1|TRBJ2-5|TRBV20-1
TGCAGTGCTAGAGACTGGGACAGGGGGAGGGGGACCCAGTACTTC
CSARDWDRGRGTQYF
>few|-|TRBJ2-5|TRBV11-2
TGTGCCAGCAGCTTAGAGTTTTGGGTTGTTGGAGAAGAGACCCAGTACTTC
CASSLEFWVVGEETQYF
>few|TRBD1|TRBJ2-5|TRBV7-2
TGTGCCAGCAGCCTTGGACAGGTTTTACAAGAGACCCAGTACTTC
CASSLGQVLQETQYF
>many|TRBD2|TRBJ2-7|TRBV29-1
TGCAGCGTTGAAGATCGGGGGGGCTCCTACGAGCAGTACTTC
CSVEDRGGSYEQYF
>-|TRBD1|TRBJ1-5|TRBV20-1
TGCACTGCCTCCCGGGATCCCGGGACAGGCCTACTAAACCAGCATTTT
CTASRDPGTGLLNQHF
>-|-|TRBJ1-2|TRBV5-1
TGCGCCAGCAGCTTGAGTAGCGTCCCTGGCTACACCTTC
CASSLSSVPGYTF
>few|TRBD2|TRBJ2-1|TRBV6-2/TRBV6-3
TGTGCCAGCAGGGGGACTAGCGACAATGAGCAGTTCTTC
CASRGTSDNEQFF
>-|TRBD2|TRBJ2-1|TRBV4-3
TGCGCCAGCAGCCAAGAGTGGCTAGCGGACAATGAGCAGTTCTTC
CASSQEWLADNEQFF